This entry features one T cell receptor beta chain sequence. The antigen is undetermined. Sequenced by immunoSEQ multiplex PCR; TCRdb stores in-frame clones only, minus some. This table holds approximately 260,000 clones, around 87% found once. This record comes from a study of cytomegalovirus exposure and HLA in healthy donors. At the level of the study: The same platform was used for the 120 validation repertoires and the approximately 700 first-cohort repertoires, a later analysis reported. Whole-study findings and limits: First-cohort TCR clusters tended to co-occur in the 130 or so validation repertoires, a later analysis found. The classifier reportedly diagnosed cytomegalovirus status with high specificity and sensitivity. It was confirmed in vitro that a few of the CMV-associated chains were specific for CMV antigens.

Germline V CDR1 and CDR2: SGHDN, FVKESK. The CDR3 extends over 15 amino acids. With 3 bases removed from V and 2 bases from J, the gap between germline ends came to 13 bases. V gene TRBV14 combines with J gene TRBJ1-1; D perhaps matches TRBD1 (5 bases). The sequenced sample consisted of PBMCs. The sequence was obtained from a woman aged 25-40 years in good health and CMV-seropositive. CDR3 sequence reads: CASSHDSILNTEAFF. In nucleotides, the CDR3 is TGTGCCAGCAGCCACGACAGCATCCTAAACACTGAAGCTTTCTTT.